This TCR beta chain was sequenced in a study of T cell clonotyping in hematopoietic cell transplantation. Overall study context: Recipient samples before transplant were obtained post-cytoreduction.

The germline V and J ends were trimmed by 2 bases and 1 base, with 6 bases remaining between them. Germline CDR1 SEHNR, CDR2 FQNEAQ (reference sequence). The CDR3 runs to 14 residues. The time point was: recipient sample about 28 days before transplant, after cytoreduction. With respect to this clone: The target antigen is unknown.

Points from the study as a whole: At the given depth, recipient repertoires were over 95% de novo clonotypes. Recipient TCR diversity dropped after transplant; expanded clonotypes rose from day 30 to 180. CD4 and CD8 repertoire contributions could not be separated without sorting.

Generated by immunoSEQ multiplex PCR, the TCRdb table keeps only in-frame clones and is missing some. The sample has 25,000 to 30,000 clones, approximately 82% seen once; the top ten hold about 24%. Material: peripheral blood mononuclear cells, obtained before stem cell transplant. This chain joins TRBV7-9 and TRBJ1-5; D not certain. The receptor comes from a woman aged 60-70 years with acute myeloid leukemia. Some clones in this sample may be carry-over from other donors' samples. DNA for the CDR3: TGTGCCAGCAGCTTATTTGGGAGCAATCAGCCCCAGCATTTT. Translation gives CASSLFGSNQPQHF.